This passage covers 2 T cell receptor beta chains from one sample sequenced in a study of T-cell memory formation after mild COVID-19. TCRdb re-derived calls from the 5' RACE reads in MiXCR, one entry per CDR3 protein. The repertoire has about 140,000 distinct CDR3 sequences, 11% to 15% of them found once; the top ten carry about 26%. The sequenced sample consisted of PBMCs or a T cell subset sorted from them (not recorded which). Source of these receptors: an adult woman who had mild COVID-19 (a few samples of this study predate the infection). Cell type and time point are not known.

This clonotype showed up just a few times. The V and J genes are TRBV29-1 and TRBJ2-2, with D possibly matching TRBD1 (6 bases). Looked up from germline, CDR1 is SQVTM and CDR2 is ANQGSEA. The CDR3 has 13 amino acids. The V end lost 7 bases, the J end lost 6 bases, and 15 bases lay between the germline ends. CDR3 bases: TGCAGCGCTACTCCGGGACACGCCGGGGAGCTGTTTTTT. Translated, it gives CSATPGHAGELFF.

About this clonotype: The junction departs from germline at one end; a sequencing error may be responsible. This chain joins TRBV7-8 and TRBJ2-4, with D perhaps TRBD1 (6 bases). The CDR3 loop spans 15 amino acids. Germline loops: CDR1 SGHVS, CDR2 FQNEAQ. The CDR3 sequence: CASSLRLPGQTGKDF. The CDR3 DNA sequence: TGTGCCAGCAGCCTGAGGCTACCAGGACAGACCGGGAAGGACTTC. The full variable domain, in which reference TRBV7-8 and TRBJ2-4 provide the parts outside the CDR3, is GAGVSQSPRYKVAKRGQDVALRCDPISGHVSLFWYQQALGQGPEFLTYFQNEAQLDKSGLPSDRFFAERPEGSVSTLKIQRTQQEDSAVYLCASSLRLPGQTGKDFGAGTRLSVL.